This T cell receptor beta chain stems from a study of blood T cell repertoires in COVID-19 (dated by TCRdb to 2019 to 2021). Regarding the complete study: The collaborator samples originated in the United States, Italy and Spain and spanned the acute and convalescent phases of COVID-19. The prospective study material was composed of cDNA or gDNA derived from T cells, B-cell-depleted T cells, or PBMCs. Subjects who had been exposed to COVID-19, were actively infected with it, or had recovered from it provided the deeply sampled blood TCRbeta repertoires that made up the dataset. The repertoires were made available in a free public database intended to serve as a resource for research on the immune response to SARS-CoV-2. The samples were drawn from the first 160 participants of the ongoing ImmuneRACE study and from roughly 1,300 subjects provided by 6 global collaborators. A de-identified subject ID, COVID-19 status, age in years and sex were almost always included in the sample metadata. Where available, HLA class I and class II types were obtained from metadata supplied by the sample provider rather than from assay-based typing. Study-wide findings and limitations: The amount of clinical and demographic metadata varied by source and participant and was provided uncurated.

The collaborating institutions used their own protocols to collect whole blood in K2EDTA tubes. For TCRbeta analysis, collaborators shipped samples as frozen whole blood, isolated PBMCs, or DNA extracted from either of those sample types. Worth noting for this clone: Its specific antigen is unknown. Base-call qualities are not available, and no considerably larger clone is one nucleotide away.

TCRbeta CDR3 regions were amplified from genomic DNA by means of the immunoSEQ Assay, a bias-controlled multiplex PCR. The published analysis was carried out like this. The number of nucleated cells in each sample was estimated by amplification of reference gene primers within the assay. To quantify the absolute abundance of each unique TCRbeta CDR3 rearrangement, sequence reads were collapsed and filtered. For each sample, productive Simpson clonality was calculated by taking the square root of Simpson's diversity index across productive rearrangements. Drawn from immuneACCESS, this table holds only the in-frame rearrangements with V and J called that TCRdb kept. Clones are partly lost; checked studies trace under half to an unresolved V gene and leave the rest unexplained. The D gene and trimming were derived from the DNA, and the V and J assignments and clone size from that table. For this sample the table gives approximately 300,000 clones, of which around 83% were detected only once. Of the sample, 1% to 1.5% falls within the top ten clones.

The germline V and J ends show losses of 10 bases and 6 bases respectively, and no gene match explains 9 bases of the junction. Including the terminal cysteine and phenylalanine, the CDR3 comprises 14 residues. Just CDR3 DNA is preserved here, 42 bases in frame from base 1. CDR1 and CDR2 are read off the germline V gene as ENHRY and SYGVKD. Recombination connected TRBV10-3 to TRBJ1-4; 9 nucleotides in the junction match TRBD1. The sample was peripheral blood. The origin of this receptor is a woman in her 50s with acute or convalescent COVID-19. The DNA is as follows: TGTGCCACCAGACTGACAGGGGGGTATGAAAAACTGTTTTTT. The resulting protein is CATRLTGGYEKLFF.